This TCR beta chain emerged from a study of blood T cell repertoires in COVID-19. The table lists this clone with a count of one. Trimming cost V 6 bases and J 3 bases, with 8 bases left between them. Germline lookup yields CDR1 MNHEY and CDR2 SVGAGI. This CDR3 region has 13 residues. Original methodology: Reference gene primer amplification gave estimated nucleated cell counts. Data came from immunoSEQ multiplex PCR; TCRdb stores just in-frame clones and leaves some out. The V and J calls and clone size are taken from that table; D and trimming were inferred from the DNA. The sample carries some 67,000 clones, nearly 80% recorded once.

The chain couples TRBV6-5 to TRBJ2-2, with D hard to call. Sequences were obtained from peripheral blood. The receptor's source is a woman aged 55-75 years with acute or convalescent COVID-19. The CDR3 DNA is TGTGCCAGCAGACCCCAGTACACCGGGGAGCTGTTTTTT. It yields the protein CASRPQYTGELFF.